Sequencing of this T cell receptor (beta chain) was carried out in a study of T-cell reconstitution after alpha-beta-depleted transplantation in children. The CDR3 is made up of 15 amino acids. Trimming took 2 bases from V and 1 from J, leaving 12 bases between them. CDR1 is MNHEY, CDR2 SMNVEV, per germline (reference sequence). Researchers prepared the TCRbeta library using unique molecular identifiers, the study reports. TCRdb itself ran the PCR reads through MiXCR, one entry per CDR3 protein. The sample holds some 490,000 distinct CDR3 sequences, approximately 12% seen once. This clonotype came up many times.

The chain combines TRBV27 with TRBJ2-7; no firm D call. The clonotype originates from a human donor who donated a stem cell graft to a child with combined immunodeficiency. Source: PBMCs from the stem cell graft donor, taken from the stem cell graft. The CDR3 region has the DNA TGTGCCAGCAGTTTAGATCGCGCTACATCCTACGAGCAGTACTTC. This translates into CASSLDRATSYEQYF.